Here is one TCR beta chain with its context. No antigen is known for it. This sample was taken from a study of T-cell reconstitution after alpha-beta-depleted transplantation in children. Study observations and caveats: Most T-cell counts and diversity one year after the transplant came from T cells that were newly produced. Diversity of TCRbeta at day 60 was high in some patients, arising from surviving recipient T cells and thymic progenitors. It was reported that alpha-beta T cells came from several hundred expanded graft clones (about two months after transplant).

Construction of the TCRbeta library involved unique molecular identifiers. TCRdb reprocessed the PCR reads via MiXCR and lists one record per CDR3 protein. The table shows about 900,000 distinct CDR3 sequences, with about 26% occurring only once. Germline V gene data show CDR1 as SGHRS and CDR2 as YFSETQ. The CDR3 contains 13 residues. V shed 10 bases and J 3 bases; nucleotides not matched to a gene: 7. The rearrangement links TRBV5-1 to TRBJ2-7; TRBD2 matches at 10 bases. The specimen was PBMCs, mostly from graft donor cells, collected 360 days after TCRalphabeta/CD19-depleted stem cell transplant. The receptor was derived from a boy under two years old who had a stem cell transplant for SCID, so the T cells may come from the graft donor. The CDR3 is CASGAGGVYEQYF. In DNA, the CDR3 is TGCGCCTCCGGAGCGGGGGGGGTCTACGAGCAGTACTTC.